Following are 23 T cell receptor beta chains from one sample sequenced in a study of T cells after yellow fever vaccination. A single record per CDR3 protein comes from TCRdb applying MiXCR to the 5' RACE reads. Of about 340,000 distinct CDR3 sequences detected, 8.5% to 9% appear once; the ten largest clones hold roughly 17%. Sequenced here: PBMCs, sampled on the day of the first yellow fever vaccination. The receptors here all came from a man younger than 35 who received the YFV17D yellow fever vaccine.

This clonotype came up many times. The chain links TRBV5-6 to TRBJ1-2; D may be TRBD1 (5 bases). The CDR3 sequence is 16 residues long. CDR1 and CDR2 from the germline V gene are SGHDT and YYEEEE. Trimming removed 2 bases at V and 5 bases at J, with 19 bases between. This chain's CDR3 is CASSFIPAGTGYGYTF. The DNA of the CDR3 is TGTGCCAGCAGCTTCATCCCGGCAGGGACCGGATATGGCTACACCTTC.

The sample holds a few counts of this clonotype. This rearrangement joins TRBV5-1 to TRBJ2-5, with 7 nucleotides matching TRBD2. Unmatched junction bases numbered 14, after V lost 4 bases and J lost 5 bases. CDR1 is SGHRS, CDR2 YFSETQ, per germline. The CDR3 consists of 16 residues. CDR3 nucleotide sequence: TGCGCCAGCAGCAACCGGGACTACCTCTCGGCGGAGACCCAGTACTTC. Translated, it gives CASSNRDYLSAETQYF.

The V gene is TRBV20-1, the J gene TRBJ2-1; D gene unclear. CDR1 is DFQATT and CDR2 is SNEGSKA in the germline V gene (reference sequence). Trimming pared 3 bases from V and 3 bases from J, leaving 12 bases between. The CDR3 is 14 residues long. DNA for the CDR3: TGCAGTGCTAGCGGACCCGGAATCTACAATGAGCAGTTCTTC. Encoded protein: CSASGPGIYNEQFF.

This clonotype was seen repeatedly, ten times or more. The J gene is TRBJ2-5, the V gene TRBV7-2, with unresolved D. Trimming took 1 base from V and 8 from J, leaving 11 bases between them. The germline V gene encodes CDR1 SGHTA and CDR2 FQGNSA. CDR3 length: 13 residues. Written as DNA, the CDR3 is TGTGCCAGCAGCTTAGGAAAACCTTTTACCCAGTACTTC. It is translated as CASSLGKPFTQYF.

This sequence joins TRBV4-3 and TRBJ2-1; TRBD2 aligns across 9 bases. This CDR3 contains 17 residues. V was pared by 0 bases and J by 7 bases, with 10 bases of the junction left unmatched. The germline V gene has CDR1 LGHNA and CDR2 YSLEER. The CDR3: CASSQDGSSGTPNEQFF. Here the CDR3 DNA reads TGCGCCAGCAGCCAAGATGGATCTAGCGGGACCCCTAATGAGCAGTTCTTC.

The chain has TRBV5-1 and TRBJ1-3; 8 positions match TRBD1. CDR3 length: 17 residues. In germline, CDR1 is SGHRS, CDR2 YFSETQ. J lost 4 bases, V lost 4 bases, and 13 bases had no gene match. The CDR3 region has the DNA TGCGCCAGCAGCGTCGGTCGCGGACAGGGCTACGGAAACACCATATATTTT. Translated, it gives CASSVGRGQGYGNTIYF.

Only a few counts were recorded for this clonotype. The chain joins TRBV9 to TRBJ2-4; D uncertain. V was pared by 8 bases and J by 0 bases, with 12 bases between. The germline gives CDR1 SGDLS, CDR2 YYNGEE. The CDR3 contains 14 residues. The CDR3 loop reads CASGPFLAKNIQYF. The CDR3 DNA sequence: TGTGCCAGTGGGCCTTTCCTAGCCAAAAACATTCAGTACTTC.

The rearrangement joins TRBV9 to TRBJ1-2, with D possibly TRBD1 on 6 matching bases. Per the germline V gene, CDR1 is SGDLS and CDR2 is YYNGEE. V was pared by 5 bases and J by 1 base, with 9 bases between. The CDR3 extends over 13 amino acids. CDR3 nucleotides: TGTGCCAGCAGTCGGGACAATAACTATGGCTACACCTTC. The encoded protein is CASSRDNNYGYTF.

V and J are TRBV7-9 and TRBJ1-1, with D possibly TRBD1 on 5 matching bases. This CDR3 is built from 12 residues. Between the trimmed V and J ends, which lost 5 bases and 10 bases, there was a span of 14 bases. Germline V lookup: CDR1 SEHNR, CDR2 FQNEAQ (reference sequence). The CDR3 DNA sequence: TGTGCCAGCAGCCCTAGCTTCGGGGGAGCTTTCTTT. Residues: CASSPSFGGAFF. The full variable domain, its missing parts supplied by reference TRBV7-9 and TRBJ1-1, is DTGVSQNPRHKITKRGQNVTFRCDPISEHNRLYWYRQTLGQGPEFLTYFQNEAQLEKSRLLSDRFSAERPKGSFSTLEIQRTEQGDSAMYLCASSPSFGGAFFGQGTRLTVV.

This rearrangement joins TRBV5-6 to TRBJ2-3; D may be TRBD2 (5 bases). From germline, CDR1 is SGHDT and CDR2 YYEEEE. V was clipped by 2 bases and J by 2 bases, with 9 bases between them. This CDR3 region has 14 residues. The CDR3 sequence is CASSFRDPTDTQYF. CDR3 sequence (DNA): TGTGCCAGCAGCTTCCGGGATCCCACAGATACGCAGTATTTT.

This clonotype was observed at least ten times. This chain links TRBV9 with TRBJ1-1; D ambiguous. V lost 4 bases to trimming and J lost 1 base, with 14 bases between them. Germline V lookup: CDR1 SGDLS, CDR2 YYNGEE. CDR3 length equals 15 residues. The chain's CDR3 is CASSPSPRSNTEAFF. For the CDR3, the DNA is TGTGCCAGCAGCCCCTCCCCCCGGTCGAACACTGAAGCTTTCTTT.

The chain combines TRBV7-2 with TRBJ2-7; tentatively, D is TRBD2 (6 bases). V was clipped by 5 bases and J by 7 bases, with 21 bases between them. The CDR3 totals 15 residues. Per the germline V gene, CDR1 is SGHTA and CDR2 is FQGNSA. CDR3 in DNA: TGTGCCAGCAGCGTCGTGGGGTTATCTGGGGGGGAGCAGTACTTC. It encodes CASSVVGLSGGEQYF.

CDR3: CASSTGVTGELFF. The CDR3 nucleotides read TGTGCCAGCAGTACAGGGGTGACCGGGGAGCTGTTTTTT. The V and J genes are TRBV6-1 and TRBJ2-2; 7 nucleotides align to TRBD1. J lost 5 bases, V lost 5 bases, and 2 bases had no gene match. Germline V CDR1 and CDR2: MNHNS, SASEGT. The CDR3 totals 13 residues.

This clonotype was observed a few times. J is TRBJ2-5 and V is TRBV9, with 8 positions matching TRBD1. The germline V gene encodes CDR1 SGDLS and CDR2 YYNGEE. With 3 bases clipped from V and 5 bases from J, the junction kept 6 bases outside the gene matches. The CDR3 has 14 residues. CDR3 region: CASSARTGMETQYF. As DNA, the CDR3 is TGTGCCAGCAGCGCCCGGACAGGGATGGAGACCCAGTACTTC.

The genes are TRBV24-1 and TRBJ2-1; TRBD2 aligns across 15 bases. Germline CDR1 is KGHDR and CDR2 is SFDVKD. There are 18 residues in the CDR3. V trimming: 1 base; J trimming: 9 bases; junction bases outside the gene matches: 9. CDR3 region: CATSDFTGGLAGGLEQFF. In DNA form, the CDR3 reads TGTGCCACCAGTGATTTTACGGGGGGACTAGCGGGGGGACTTGAGCAGTTCTTC.

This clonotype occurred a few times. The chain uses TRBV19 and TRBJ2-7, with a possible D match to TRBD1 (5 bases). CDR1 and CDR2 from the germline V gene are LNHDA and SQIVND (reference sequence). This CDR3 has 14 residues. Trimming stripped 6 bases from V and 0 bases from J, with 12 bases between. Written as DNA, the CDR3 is TGTGCCAGTAGAGCCACAGGCCTCTCCTACGAGCAGTACTTC. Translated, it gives CASRATGLSYEQYF.

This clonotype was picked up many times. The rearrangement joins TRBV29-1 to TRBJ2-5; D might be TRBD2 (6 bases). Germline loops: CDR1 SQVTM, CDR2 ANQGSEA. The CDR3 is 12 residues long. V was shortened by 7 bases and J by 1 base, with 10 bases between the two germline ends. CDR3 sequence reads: CSGGGTQETQYF. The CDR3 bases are TGCAGCGGTGGGGGGACCCAAGAGACCCAGTACTTC.

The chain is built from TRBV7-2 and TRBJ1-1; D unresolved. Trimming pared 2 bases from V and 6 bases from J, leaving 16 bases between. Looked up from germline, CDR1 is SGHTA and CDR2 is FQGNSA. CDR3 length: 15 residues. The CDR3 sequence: CASSLFSGFRPEAFF. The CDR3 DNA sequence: TGTGCCAGCAGCTTATTTAGTGGATTCCGACCTGAAGCTTTCTTT.

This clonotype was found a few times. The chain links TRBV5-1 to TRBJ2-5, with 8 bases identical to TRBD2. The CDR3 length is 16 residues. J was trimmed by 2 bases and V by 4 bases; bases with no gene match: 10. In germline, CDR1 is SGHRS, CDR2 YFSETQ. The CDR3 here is CASSPGWGLDQETQYF. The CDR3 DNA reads TGCGCCAGCAGCCCGGGCTGGGGACTAGATCAAGAGACCCAGTACTTC.

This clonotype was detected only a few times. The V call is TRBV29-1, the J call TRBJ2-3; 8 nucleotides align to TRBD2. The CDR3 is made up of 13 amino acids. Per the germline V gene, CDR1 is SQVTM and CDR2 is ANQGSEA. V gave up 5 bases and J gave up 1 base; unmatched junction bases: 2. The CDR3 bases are TGCAGCGTTTGGCGGGGGGGCACAGATACGCAGTATTTT. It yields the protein CSVWRGGTDTQYF.

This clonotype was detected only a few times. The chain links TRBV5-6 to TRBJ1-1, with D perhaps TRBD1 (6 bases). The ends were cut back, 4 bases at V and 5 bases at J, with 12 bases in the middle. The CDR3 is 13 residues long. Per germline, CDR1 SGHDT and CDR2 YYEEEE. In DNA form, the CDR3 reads TGTGCCAGCAGCCACAGGGTAAGGACTGAAGCTTTCTTT. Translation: CASSHRVRTEAFF.

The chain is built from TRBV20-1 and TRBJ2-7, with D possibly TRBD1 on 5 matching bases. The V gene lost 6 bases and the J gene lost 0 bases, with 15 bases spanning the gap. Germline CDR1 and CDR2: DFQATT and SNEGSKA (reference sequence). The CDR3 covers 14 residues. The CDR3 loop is CSAWAGRLSYEQYF. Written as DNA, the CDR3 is TGCAGTGCGTGGGCAGGGCGCCTCTCCTACGAGCAGTACTTC.

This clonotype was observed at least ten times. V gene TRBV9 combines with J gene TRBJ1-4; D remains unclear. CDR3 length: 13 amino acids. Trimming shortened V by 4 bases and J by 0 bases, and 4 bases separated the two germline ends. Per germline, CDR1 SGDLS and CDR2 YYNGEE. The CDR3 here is CASSPSTNEKLFF. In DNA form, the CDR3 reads TGTGCCAGCAGCCCATCAACTAATGAAAAACTGTTTTTT.